Below, 14 T cell receptor beta chains from the same sample are listed, as sequenced in a study of T cell changes during pregnancy in multiple sclerosis. Some clones are missing from TCRdb's copy, which holds only in-frame ones; the method was immunoSEQ multiplex PCR. The sample comprises about 59,000 clones, about 93% of which are singletons, and less than 3.5% rests with the top ten. The sample was CD8+ T cells from peripheral blood mononuclear cells, taken in the third trimester of pregnancy. The receptor source for this set is a female donor with multiple sclerosis, enrolled in a pregnancy study.

Only one count was recorded for this clone. The genes are TRBV13 and TRBJ2-1; no clear D gene. This CDR3 region has 15 residues. Trimming took 0 bases from V and 0 from J, leaving 6 bases between them. Germline V CDR1 and CDR2: PRHDT, FYEKMQ (reference sequence). The CDR3 DNA follows: TGTGCCAGCAGCTTAGGGGCCAGCTCCTACAATGAGCAGTTCTTC. Translation: CASSLGASSYNEQFF.

The chain carries TRBV27 and TRBJ2-7; 7 bases agree with TRBD1. CDR1 and CDR2 (germline): MNHEY, SMNVEV (reference sequence). Losses at the gene ends were 3 bases for V and 5 bases for J; bases not matched to a gene: 10. The CDR3 sequence is 15 residues long. For the CDR3, the DNA is TGTGCCAGCAGTTTGACGACTCTTGACAGGGACGAGCAGTACTTC. Protein: CASSLTTLDRDEQYF.

The V and J genes are TRBV4-1 and TRBJ2-1, with TRBD2 identical over 9 bases. The CDR3 has 17 residues. In germline, CDR1 is MGHRA, CDR2 YSYEKL. V was clipped by 0 bases and J by 5 bases; unmatched bases: 8. CDR3: CASSQDGMGGRDNEQFF. CDR3 sequence (DNA): TGCGCCAGCAGCCAAGACGGAATGGGCGGGAGGGACAATGAGCAGTTCTTC.

V usage is TRBV30 and J usage is TRBJ2-1; 13 bases align to TRBD2. V trimming: 4 bases; J trimming: 9 bases; junction bases outside the gene matches: 6. CDR1 GTSNPN and CDR2 SVGIG come from the germline V gene (reference sequence). The CDR3 runs 14 residues. CDR3 sequence reads: CAWIRTSGSLEQFF. The CDR3 nucleotides are TGTGCCTGGATCAGGACTAGCGGGAGCCTTGAGCAGTTCTTC.

This chain connects TRBV4-1 to TRBJ2-2; D ambiguous. The germline gives CDR1 MGHRA, CDR2 YSYEKL. Trimming removed 1 base from V and 4 bases from J, with 13 bases in between. There are 16 residues in the CDR3. The CDR3 loop is CASSQVHLGATGELFF. CDR3 nucleotide sequence: TGCGCCAGCAGCCAAGTCCACCTAGGAGCCACCGGGGAGCTGTTTTTT.

The chain links TRBV7-9 to TRBJ1-5; D ambiguous. The length of the CDR3 is 12 residues. Germline CDR1 SEHNR, CDR2 FQNEAQ (reference sequence). Trimming removed 2 bases from V and 7 bases from J, with 6 bases in between. The CDR3 bases are TGTGCCAGCAGCTTATTGGGCCAGCCCCAGCATTTT. This codes for CASSLLGQPQHF.

This clone was observed a handful of times. The chain combines TRBV6-5 with TRBJ1-2, with 8 nucleotides matching TRBD1. Germline values: CDR1 MNHEY, CDR2 SVGAGI. This CDR3 comprises 14 residues. V lost 7 bases and J lost 6; bases outside the gene matches: 10. The CDR3 bases are TGTGCCAGCACCTTCCAGGGGGCGCGGGATGGCTACACCTTC. Protein: CASTFQGARDGYTF.

This chain joins TRBV7-8 and TRBJ2-7; D perhaps matches TRBD2 (5 bases). V lost 8 bases and J 0 bases, leaving 14 bases between the germline ends. The CDR3 runs to 14 residues. The germline CDR1 and CDR2 sequences are SGHVS and FQNEAQ. CDR3 loop: CASGSHGSSYEQYF. The CDR3, as DNA: TGTGCCAGCGGGTCACATGGGAGCTCCTACGAGCAGTACTTC.

V is TRBV10-3 and J is TRBJ1-2; D may be TRBD1 (5 bases). The CDR3 is made up of 14 amino acids. V gave up 0 bases and J gave up 8 bases, with 13 bases separating them. Per germline, CDR1 ENHRY and CDR2 SYGVKD. The CDR3 nucleotides are TGTGCCATCAGTGAGTCGTTTAGGGGAGGGGGCTACACCTTC. As protein: CAISESFRGGGYTF.

The genes are TRBV7-9 and TRBJ1-4; D gene ambiguous. This CDR3 region has 15 residues. Germline CDR1 reads SEHNR; CDR2 reads FQNEAQ (reference sequence). The V and J ends lost 5 bases and 5 bases respectively, with 15 bases between them. The CDR3 nucleotides read TGTGCCAGCAGCCGAGCCCCGGGTCCCAATGAAAAACTGTTTTTT. It is translated as CASSRAPGPNEKLFF.

This sequence joins TRBV28 and TRBJ2-7, with TRBD1 identical over 9 bases. The V and J ends lost 5 bases and 4 bases, in that order; junction bases with no gene match: 6. Per germline, CDR1 MDHEN and CDR2 SYDVKM. This CDR3 is 14 amino acids long. CDR3 region: CASSPGTGPYEQYF. CDR3 nucleotides: TGTGCCAGCAGTCCCGGGACAGGGCCATACGAGCAGTACTTC.

This chain connects TRBV27 to TRBJ1-3; 9 positions agree with TRBD1. In germline, CDR1 is MNHEY, CDR2 SMNVEV (reference sequence). The CDR3 sequence is 14 residues long. Trimming at V came to 8 bases and at J to 4 bases, leaving 6 bases not matched to a gene. The CDR3 DNA reads as TGTGCCAGCGGGAAGGGACAGGGAGGAAACACCATATATTTT. Amino acids: CASGKGQGGNTIYF.

The chain uses TRBV10-3 and TRBJ1-3, with 8 bases matching TRBD1. This CDR3 is 17 amino acids long. The junction had 6 bases not matched to a gene; V was cut back by 0 bases and J by 2 bases. Per the germline V gene, CDR1 is ENHRY and CDR2 is SYGVKD. CDR3 sequence (DNA): TGTGCCATCAGTGAGTCGACAGGGGATACCGCTGGAAACACCATATATTTT. The encoded protein is CAISESTGDTAGNTIYF.

This clone was counted between two and nine times. This chain links TRBV14 with TRBJ1-1; TRBD1 might be the D (6 bases). There are 13 residues in the CDR3. Per the germline V gene, CDR1 is SGHDN and CDR2 is FVKESK. The germline V and J ends were trimmed by 4 bases and 11 bases, with 17 bases remaining between them. The CDR3 here is CASSRSWGHEAFF. CDR3 bases: TGTGCCAGCAGCCGTAGCTGGGGACATGAGGCTTTCTTT. Filled out from reference TRBV14 and TRBJ1-1, the complete variable domain reads EAGVTQFPSHSVIEKGQTVTLRCDPISGHDNLYWYRRVMGKEIKFLLHFVKESKQDESGMPNNRFLAERTGGTYSTLKVQPAELEDSGVYFCASSRSWGHEAFFGQGTRLTVV.